This record concerns one TCR beta chain sequence. Its cognate antigen has yet to be identified. Base qualities are not provided; no much larger clone lies one nucleotide away. The CDR3 numbers 15 residues from cysteine through phenylalanine. Of the read, only the CDR3 DNA is kept; its 45 bases are in frame from base 1. Deletion took 4 bases off V and 5 bases off J, with a span of 17 bases between the germline ends. The germline V gene supplies CDR1 LGHNA and CDR2 YSLEER. The sample originates from a study of shared clonotypes between healthy human individuals (dated by TCRdb to 2019 to 2021). A note on the overall study: Two women and three men aged 18 to 49 years were included in the cohort. To increase sequencing depth and limit assay-specific biases, TCR repertoire library preparation and sequencing were carried out by different laboratories using diverse techniques. Each donor's leukapheresis produced roughly between about 0.9 and 9.5 billion PBMCs. Blood TCR repertoires of five healthy adults were deeply sequenced to estimate repertoire size and the extent of clonotype sharing between individuals. Per donor, three plates each were used for CD4 naive and CD4 memory, two for CD8 naive, and one for CD8 memory. Broader findings and caveats from the paper: The small number of donors limited the genetic and exposure-history diversity represented. Sampling was restricted to blood, and TCR repertoires in tissues likely differ from the TCR repertoires found in blood. Larger estimated clonotype richness was generally found for naive subsets than for memory subsets. Higher generation probabilities were observed for clonotypes shared by all four sorted-subset donors than for non-shared clonotypes. Incomplete sequencing was indicated by rarefaction of sorted-subset datasets, despite the large sequencing depth. Based on pairwise subsampling, the degree of clonotype sharing among donors was expected to be affected by sequencing depth. When a handful of donors were compared, the shared fraction of clonotypes was approximately 5% for naive CD4, about 4% for naive CD8, more than 2% for memory CD4, and under 0.5% for memory CD8.

The donors were healthy, HIV-negative adults with no recently reported acute infections or vaccinations. Every donor was a Caucasian adult living in Nashville, Tennessee, USA. CD8 memory samples combined magnetically selected CD45RO+ cells with CCR7-negative CD45RA+ effector memory (TemRA) cells. Blood was obtained by leukapheresis, after which PBMCs were separated by Ficoll-Histopaque density gradient centrifugation and cryopreserved in liquid nitrogen vapor phase. Analytical flow cytometry was used to check the purity and quantity of each magnetically sorted T cell population. Genomic DNA was isolated from every sorted fraction and measured by UV absorbance on a Nanodrop 2000c. Using the deep immunoSEQ assay, multiplex PCR amplified TCR CDR3 regions from genomic DNA. For each cell subset, the extracted genomic DNA was distributed evenly across all wells of several immunoSEQ 96-well plates, and each plate served as one replicate. Each replicate PCR for sorted subsets received roughly 200 ng genomic DNA, equal to 30,000 or so T cell genomes. Purified libraries were measured with a Qubit 3.0 fluorometer, size-checked on a Bioanalyzer 2100, and measured again with the KAPA Library Quantification kit. Each immunoSEQ 96-well plate was sequenced on its own single-read 150-cycle Illumina NextSeq 550 flow cell. In the authors' own workflow: Because only junctional sequences without quality scores were contained in the immunoSEQ output, filtering matching that applied to full-length reads could not be performed. To assign V/J genes and CDR3, sequences were annotated using PyIR, a Python wrapper for IgBLAST v1.9, with IMGT germline references. Reads were filtered out if the reads had weak V/J assignments (E-value above 1e-6), no CDR3, stop codons, out-of-frame junctions, or ambiguous translated residues. V3J clonotypes were defined by identical inferred V gene, J gene, and CDR3 amino acid sequence. Percentage overlap between repertoires was calculated by dividing the number of shared unique clonotypes by the size of the smaller repertoire. Three approaches were used to assess repertoire richness: RTK rarefaction, the Chao1 estimator, and Recon v2.1 estimates of unobserved clonotypes. Generation probabilities for all TCRbeta clonotypes obtained by the gDNA method from a handful of donors were computed using OLGA. TCRdb limited this immuneACCESS table to in-frame rearrangements with V and J called. A share of clones is missing; checked studies link under half to unresolved V genes, and the rest is unexplained. V, J and clone size reflect that table, while D and trimming were determined from the DNA. The sample records under 350,000 clones, roughly 87% of which are singletons. Roughly 17% of the sample goes to the ten largest clones.

The chain was built from TRBV4-3 and TRBJ2-5; the D gene is possibly TRBD2, with 7 bases matching. This clonotype originated in a man between 18 and 29 years old in good health. The specimen sequenced was memory CD8+ T cells sorted from blood. The sample's cell subset or site label is to be understood as: CD45RO+ cells pooled with CCR7-negative TemRA cells. The nucleotide sequence reads TGCGCCAGCAGCCTGACCTGGGGGGGCCGGGAGACCCAGTACTTC. This encodes CASSLTWGGRETQYF.